This T cell receptor beta chain was captured in a study of response to subunit inactivated influenza vaccine. Whole-study findings and limits: Few additional T cells are recruited per seasonal influenza vaccination, authors suggested.

In germline, CDR1 is SGHAT, CDR2 FQNNGV. The CDR3 has 15 residues. Losses at the gene ends were 2 bases for V and 6 bases for J; bases not matched to a gene: 4. Concerning this clonotype: What it recognizes is unknown.

Using its own MiXCR run on the RT-PCR reads, TCRdb lists one record per CDR3 protein. The table shows roughly 540,000 distinct CDR3 sequences, with roughly a quarter occurring only once. The same sample was also studied in work on T cells expressing NK-cell markers. As that report states: The authors generated TCR beta cDNA through 5'RACE template switching with UMIs. Seven donors tested HCMV-seropositive and one tested seronegative among the eight sequenced.

The rearrangement links TRBV11-2 to TRBJ2-1; 10 positions agree with TRBD2. The input for sequencing was CD4+ T cells sorted from PBMCs, taken 11 to 12 days after vaccination. The sequence was collected from a man aged 45-60 years who received an inactivated influenza vaccine. CDR3: CASSLLAGDFNEQFF. The DNA of the CDR3 is TGTGCCAGCAGCTTACTAGCGGGGGACTTCAATGAGCAGTTCTTC.